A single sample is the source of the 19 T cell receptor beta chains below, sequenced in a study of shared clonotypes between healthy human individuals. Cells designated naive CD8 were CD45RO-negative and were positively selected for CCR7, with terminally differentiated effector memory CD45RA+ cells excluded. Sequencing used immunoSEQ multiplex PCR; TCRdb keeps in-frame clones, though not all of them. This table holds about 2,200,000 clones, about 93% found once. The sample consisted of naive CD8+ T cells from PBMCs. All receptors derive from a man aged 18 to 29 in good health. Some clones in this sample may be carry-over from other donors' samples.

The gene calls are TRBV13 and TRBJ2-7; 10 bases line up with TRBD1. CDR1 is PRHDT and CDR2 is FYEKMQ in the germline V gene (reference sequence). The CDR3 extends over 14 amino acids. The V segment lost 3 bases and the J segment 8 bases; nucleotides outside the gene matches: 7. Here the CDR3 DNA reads TGTGCCAGCAGCTTGGGGACAGGGGTGAATCAGCAGTACTTC. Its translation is CASSLGTGVNQQYF.

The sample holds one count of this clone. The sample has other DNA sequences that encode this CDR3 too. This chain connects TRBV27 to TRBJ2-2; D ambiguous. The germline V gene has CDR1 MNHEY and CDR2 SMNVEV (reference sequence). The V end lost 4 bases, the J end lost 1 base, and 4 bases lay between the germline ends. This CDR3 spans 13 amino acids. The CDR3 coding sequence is TGTGCCAGCAGTTCTCAGAACACCGGGGAGCTGTTTTTT. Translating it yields CASSSQNTGELFF.

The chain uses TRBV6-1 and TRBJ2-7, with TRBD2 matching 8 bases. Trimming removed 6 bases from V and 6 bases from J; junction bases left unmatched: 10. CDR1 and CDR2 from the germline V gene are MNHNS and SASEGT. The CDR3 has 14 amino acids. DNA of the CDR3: TGTGCCAGCAGCCTCGGGACTAGACCGGTCGAGCAGTACTTC. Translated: CASSLGTRPVEQYF.

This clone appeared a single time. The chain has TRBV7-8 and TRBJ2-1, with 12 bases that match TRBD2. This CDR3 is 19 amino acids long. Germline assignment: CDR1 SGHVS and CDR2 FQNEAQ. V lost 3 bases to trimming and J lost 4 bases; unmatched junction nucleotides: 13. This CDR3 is CASSLEAGTSGWGYNEQFF. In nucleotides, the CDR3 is TGTGCCAGCAGCTTGGAAGCCGGGACTAGCGGGTGGGGGTACAATGAGCAGTTCTTC.

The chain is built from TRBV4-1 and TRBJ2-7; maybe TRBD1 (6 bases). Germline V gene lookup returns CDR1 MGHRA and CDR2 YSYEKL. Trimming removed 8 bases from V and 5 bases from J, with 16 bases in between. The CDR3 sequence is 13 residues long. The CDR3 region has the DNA TGCGCCAGCGGACCATCAGGGGATCACGAGCAGTACTTC. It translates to CASGPSGDHEQYF.

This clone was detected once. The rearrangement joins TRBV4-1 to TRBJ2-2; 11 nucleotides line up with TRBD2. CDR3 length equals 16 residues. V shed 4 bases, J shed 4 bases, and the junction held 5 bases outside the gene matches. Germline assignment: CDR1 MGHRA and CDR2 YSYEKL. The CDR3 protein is CASSPLAGGATGELFF. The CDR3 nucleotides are TGCGCCAGCAGCCCCCTAGCGGGAGGCGCCACCGGGGAGCTGTTTTTT.

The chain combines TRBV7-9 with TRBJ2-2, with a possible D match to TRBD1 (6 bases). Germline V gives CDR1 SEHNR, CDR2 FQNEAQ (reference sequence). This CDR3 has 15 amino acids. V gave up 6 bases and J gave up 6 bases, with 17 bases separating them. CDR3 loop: CASRPDRFKAGELFF. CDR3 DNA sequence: TGTGCCAGCAGACCTGACAGGTTTAAGGCCGGGGAGCTGTTTTTT.

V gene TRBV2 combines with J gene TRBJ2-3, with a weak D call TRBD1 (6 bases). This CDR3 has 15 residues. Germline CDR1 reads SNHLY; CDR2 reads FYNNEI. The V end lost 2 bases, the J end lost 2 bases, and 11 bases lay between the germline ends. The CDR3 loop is CASSESTGNTDTQYF. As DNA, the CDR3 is TGTGCCAGCAGTGAAAGTACAGGGAACACAGATACGCAGTATTTT.

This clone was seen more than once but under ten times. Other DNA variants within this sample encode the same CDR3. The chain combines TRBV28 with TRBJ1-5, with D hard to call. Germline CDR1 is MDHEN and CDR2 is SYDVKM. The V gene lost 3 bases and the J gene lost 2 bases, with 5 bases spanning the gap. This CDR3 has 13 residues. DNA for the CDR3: TGTGCCAGCAGTTTTGAGGGCAATCAGCCCCAGCATTTT. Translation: CASSFEGNQPQHF. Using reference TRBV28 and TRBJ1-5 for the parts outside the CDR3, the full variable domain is DVKVTQSSRYLVKRTGEKVFLECVQDMDHENMFWYRQDPGLGLRLIYFSYDVKMKEKGDIPEGYSVSREKKERFSLILESASTNQTSMYLCASSFEGNQPQHFGDGTRLSIL.

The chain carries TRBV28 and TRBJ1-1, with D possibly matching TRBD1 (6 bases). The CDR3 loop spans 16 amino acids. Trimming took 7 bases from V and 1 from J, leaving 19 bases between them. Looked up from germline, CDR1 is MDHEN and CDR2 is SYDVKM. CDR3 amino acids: CASTLLLGTPNTEAFF. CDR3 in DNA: TGTGCCAGCACACTCTTATTGGGGACACCGAACACTGAAGCTTTCTTT.

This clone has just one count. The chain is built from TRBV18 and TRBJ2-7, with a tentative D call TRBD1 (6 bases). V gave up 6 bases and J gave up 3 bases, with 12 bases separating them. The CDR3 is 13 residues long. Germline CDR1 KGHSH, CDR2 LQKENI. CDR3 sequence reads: CASSPDSNYEQYF. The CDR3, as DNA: TGTGCCAGCTCGCCGGACAGTAACTACGAGCAGTACTTC.

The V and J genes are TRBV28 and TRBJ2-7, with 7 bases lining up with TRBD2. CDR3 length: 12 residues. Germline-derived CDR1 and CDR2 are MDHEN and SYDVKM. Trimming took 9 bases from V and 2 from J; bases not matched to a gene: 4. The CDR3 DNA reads TGTGCCAGTGGACTAGGAACCTACGAGCAGTACTTC. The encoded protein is CASGLGTYEQYF.

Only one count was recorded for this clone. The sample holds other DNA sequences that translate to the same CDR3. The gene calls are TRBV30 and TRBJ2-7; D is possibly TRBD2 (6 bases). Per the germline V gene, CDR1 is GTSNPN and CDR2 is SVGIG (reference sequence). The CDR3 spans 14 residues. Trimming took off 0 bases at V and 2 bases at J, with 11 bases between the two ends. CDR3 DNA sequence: TGTGCCTGGAGTGTACGGGGGTTCCCCTACGAGCAGTACTTC. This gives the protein CAWSVRGFPYEQYF.

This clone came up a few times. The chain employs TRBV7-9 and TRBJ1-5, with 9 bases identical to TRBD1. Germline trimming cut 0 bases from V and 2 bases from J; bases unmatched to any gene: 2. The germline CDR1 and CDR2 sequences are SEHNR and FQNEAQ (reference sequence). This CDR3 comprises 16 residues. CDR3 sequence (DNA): TGTGCCAGCAGCTTAGCGGACAGGGGCGGCAATCAGCCCCAGCATTTT. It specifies CASSLADRGGNQPQHF.

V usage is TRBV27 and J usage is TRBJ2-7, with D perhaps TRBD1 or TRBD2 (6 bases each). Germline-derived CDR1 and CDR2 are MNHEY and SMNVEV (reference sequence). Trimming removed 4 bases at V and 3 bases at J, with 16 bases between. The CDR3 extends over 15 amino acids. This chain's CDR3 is CASSSYLAGHYEQYF. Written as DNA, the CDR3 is TGTGCCAGCAGTTCATATTTGGCGGGACACTACGAGCAGTACTTC.

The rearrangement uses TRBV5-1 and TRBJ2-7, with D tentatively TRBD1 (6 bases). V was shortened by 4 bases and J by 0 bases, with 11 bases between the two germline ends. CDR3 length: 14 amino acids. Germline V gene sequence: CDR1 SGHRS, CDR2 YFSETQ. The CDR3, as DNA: TGCGCCAGCAGCCTCCGGGACATCTCCTACGAGCAGTACTTC. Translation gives CASSLRDISYEQYF.

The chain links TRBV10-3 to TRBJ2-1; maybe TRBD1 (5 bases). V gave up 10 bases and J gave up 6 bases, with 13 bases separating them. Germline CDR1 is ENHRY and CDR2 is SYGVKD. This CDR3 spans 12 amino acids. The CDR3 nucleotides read TGTGCCACCCGCGACAGAGTCAATGAGCAGTTCTTC. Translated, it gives CATRDRVNEQFF.

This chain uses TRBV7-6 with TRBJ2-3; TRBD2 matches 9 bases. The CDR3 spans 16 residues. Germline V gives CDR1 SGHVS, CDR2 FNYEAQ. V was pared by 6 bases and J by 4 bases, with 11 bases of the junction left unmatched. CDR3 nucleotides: TGTGCCAGCAGTCCCCTAGCGGGAATTTCTGCAGATACGCAGTATTTT. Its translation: CASSPLAGISADTQYF.

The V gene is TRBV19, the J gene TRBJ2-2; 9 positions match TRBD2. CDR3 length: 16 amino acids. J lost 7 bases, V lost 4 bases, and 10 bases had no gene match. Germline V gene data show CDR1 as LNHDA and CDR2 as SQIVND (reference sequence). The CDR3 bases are TGTGCCAGTAGTAGCGCGGCGGGAGGGCCGGTCGGGGAGCTGTTTTTT. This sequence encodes CASSSAAGGPVGELFF.